The present T cell receptor beta chain was sequenced within a study of cytomegalovirus exposure and HLA in healthy donors. Findings and caveats of the study: For presence/absence analyses, sequencing depth was assumed to be roughly uniform across donors.

Comment on this clone: Its target is unknown.

Amplification used 60 Vbeta primers and 13 Jbeta primers. Only in-frame clones appear in the TCRdb table, and some are missing; sequencing was by immunoSEQ multiplex PCR. The sample has under 200,000 clones, over 75% seen once. The germline V gene encodes CDR1 SNHLY and CDR2 FYNNEI. Unmatched junction bases numbered 5, after V lost 3 bases and J lost 3 bases. This CDR3 contains 17 residues. The receptor was derived from a woman aged 18-29 years in good health and CMV-seronegative. This chain uses TRBV2 with TRBJ2-1; 13 bases are shared with TRBD2. The sample consisted of PBMCs. CDR3 bases: TGTGCCAGCAGTGACCCCGGGACTAGCGGGGACTACAATGAGCAGTTCTTC. This translates into CASSDPGTSGDYNEQFF.